The clone carrying this T cell receptor beta chain has more than one count but fewer than ten. Its antigen is currently unknown. This entry comes from a study of identical twins. Study observations and caveats: Among monozygotic twins, out-of-frame TCR alpha sharing exceeded what models predicted.

This CDR3 comprises 13 residues. V lost 6 bases and J 8 bases, leaving 11 bases between the germline ends. A universal primer site was created by template switching, with the cDNA bearing unique molecular identifiers. TCRdb reprocessed the 5' RACE reads with MiXCR, giving one entry per CDR3 protein. The sample has approximately 210,000 distinct CDR3 sequences, roughly 10% seen once. Among all donors, each was a healthy Caucasian. Sequenced material: memory (CD45RO+) T cells sorted from blood. The gene calls are TRBV12-3 or TRBV12-4 and TRBJ1-6; the D is unclear. The source of this sequence is a woman aged 18-29 years in good health. CDR3 DNA: TGTGCCAGCAGCCAGGAGACTGATTCACCCCTCCACTTT. Its protein product is CASSQETDSPLHF.